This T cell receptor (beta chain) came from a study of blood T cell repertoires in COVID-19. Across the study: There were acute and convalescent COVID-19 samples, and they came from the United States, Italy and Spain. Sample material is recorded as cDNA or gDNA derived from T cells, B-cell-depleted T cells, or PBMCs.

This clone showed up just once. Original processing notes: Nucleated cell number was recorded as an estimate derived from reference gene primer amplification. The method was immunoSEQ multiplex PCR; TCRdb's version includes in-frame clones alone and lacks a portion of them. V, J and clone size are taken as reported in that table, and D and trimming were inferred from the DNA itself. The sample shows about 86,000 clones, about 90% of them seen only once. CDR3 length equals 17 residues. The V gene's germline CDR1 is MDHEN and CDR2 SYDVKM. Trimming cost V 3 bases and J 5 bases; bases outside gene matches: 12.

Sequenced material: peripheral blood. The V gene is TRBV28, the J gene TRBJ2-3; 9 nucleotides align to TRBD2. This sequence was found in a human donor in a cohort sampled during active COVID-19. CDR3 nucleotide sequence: TGTGCCAGCAGTTTTGGCGGGAGGGCCGACGCGGAAGATACGCAGTATTTT. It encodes CASSFGGRADAEDTQYF. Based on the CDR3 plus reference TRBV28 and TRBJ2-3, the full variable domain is DVKVTQSSRYLVKRTGEKVFLECVQDMDHENMFWYRQDPGLGLRLIYFSYDVKMKEKGDIPEGYSVSREKKERFSLILESASTNQTSMYLCASSFGGRADAEDTQYFGPGTRLTVL.